These 21 T cell receptor beta chains share one sample of origin, sequenced in a study of cytomegalovirus exposure and HLA in healthy donors. In the PCR, 60 Vbeta and 13 Jbeta primers were used. Produced via immunoSEQ multiplex PCR; TCRdb's table is partial and in-frame only. The data show 150,000 to 180,000 clones, 60% to 85% seen once. Sequencing was done on a sample of PBMCs. The source is a woman aged 40 to 55 in good health and CMV-seronegative.

This clone was found once. This sequence joins TRBV5-1 and TRBJ2-7, with a possible D match to TRBD1 (6 bases). Germline-derived CDR1 and CDR2 are SGHRS and YFSETQ. The CDR3 is made up of 14 amino acids. Trimming removed 2 bases from V and 2 bases from J, with 11 bases in between. The CDR3 coding sequence is TGCGCCAGCAGCTTACGCGGACAGACCTACGAGCAGTACTTC. Amino acids: CASSLRGQTYEQYF. The whole variable domain, filled in from reference TRBV5-1 and TRBJ2-7, reads KAGVTQTPRYLIKTRGQQVTLSCSPISGHRSVSWYQQTPGQGLQFLFEYFSETQRNKGNFPGRFSGRQFSNSRSEMNVSTLELGDSALYLCASSLRGQTYEQYFGPGTRLTVT.

This chain connects TRBV29-1 to TRBJ1-5, with a tentative D call TRBD1 (6 bases). This CDR3 spans 13 amino acids. The germline gives CDR1 SQVTM, CDR2 ANQGSEA. Trimming left V 4 bases short and J 6 bases short, with 13 bases between. The CDR3 coding sequence is TGCAGCGTTGGGGCAGGGGTGGGTCAGCCCCAGCATTTT. Translated, it gives CSVGAGVGQPQHF.

This chain links TRBV19 with TRBJ2-1; tentative D call: TRBD2 (6 bases). Trimming took 4 bases from V and 3 from J, leaving 13 bases between them. CDR1 is LNHDA, CDR2 SQIVND, per germline (reference sequence). The CDR3 is 15 residues long. CDR3 loop: CASSTTGTLYNEQFF. The CDR3, as DNA: TGTGCCAGTAGTACCACGGGGACTCTCTACAATGAGCAGTTCTTC.

The chain couples TRBV4-1 to TRBJ2-1, with D possibly TRBD1 on 6 matching bases. The germline gives CDR1 MGHRA, CDR2 YSYEKL. V was pared by 2 bases and J by 8 bases, with 16 bases between. This CDR3 contains 15 residues. CDR3 sequence: CASSQRSVGGDEQFF. CDR3 DNA sequence: TGCGCCAGCAGCCAAAGATCTGTTGGGGGCGATGAGCAGTTCTTC.

The chain uses TRBV27 and TRBJ2-3; 8 bases line up with TRBD2. The CDR3 consists of 13 residues. Germline V gene sequence: CDR1 MNHEY, CDR2 SMNVEV (reference sequence). The V and J ends lost 11 bases and 4 bases, in that order; junction bases with no gene match: 8. CDR3 sequence reads: CASRGGWADTQYF. CDR3 coding DNA: TGTGCCTCCCGGGGGGGTTGGGCAGATACGCAGTATTTT.

V usage is TRBV19 and J usage is TRBJ2-5; 9 nucleotides line up with TRBD2. The trim removed 7 bases at V and 4 bases at J, leaving 7 bases unmatched. This CDR3 has 14 residues. CDR1 and CDR2 from the germline V gene are LNHDA and SQIVND (reference sequence). CDR3 residues: CASTKRGARETQYF. The CDR3 DNA reads as TGTGCCAGTACCAAGCGGGGGGCCCGAGAGACCCAGTACTTC.

By share, this clone counts as medium-sized. V and J are TRBV19 and TRBJ2-1; 7 bases line up with TRBD2. Germline V gene lookup returns CDR1 LNHDA and CDR2 SQIVND (reference sequence). CDR3 length: 15 residues. V was clipped by 9 bases and J by 2 bases; unmatched bases: 10. The CDR3 DNA follows: TGTGCCAGCAGTCTGCGTGGGAGGGCCTACAATGAGCAGTTCTTC. It specifies CASSLRGRAYNEQFF.

V gene TRBV5-4 combines with J gene TRBJ2-1, with 9 bases matching TRBD2. The germline V gene encodes CDR1 SGHNT and CDR2 YYREEE (reference sequence). With 3 bases clipped from V and 4 bases from J, the junction kept 5 bases outside the gene matches. CDR3 size: 15 residues. Here the CDR3 reads CASSSELAGYNEQFF. DNA of the CDR3: TGTGCCAGCAGCTCAGAGCTAGCGGGGTACAATGAGCAGTTCTTC.

The chain joins TRBV12-5 to TRBJ2-7; 12 bases are a match to TRBD2. The V segment lost 3 bases and the J segment 4 bases; nucleotides outside the gene matches: 10. The CDR3 loop spans 17 amino acids. The germline gives CDR1 LGHNT, CDR2 FRNRAP. DNA of the CDR3: TGTGCTAGTGGTTTCCTTCGACCTAGCGGGGGGGGGTACGAGCAGTACTTC. It is translated as CASGFLRPSGGGYEQYF.

This clone was seen more than once but under ten times. V gene TRBV5-1 combines with J gene TRBJ1-4, with 9 bases aligning to TRBD1. This CDR3 has 18 amino acids. The germline CDR1 and CDR2 sequences are SGHRS and YFSETQ. V trimming: 0 bases; J trimming: 8 bases; junction bases outside the gene matches: 14. The CDR3 DNA reads as TGCGCCAGCAGCTTGGGAATAATGAGACAGGGGGATAACGAAAAACTGTTTTTT. Translating it yields CASSLGIMRQGDNEKLFF.

The chain employs TRBV19 and TRBJ1-3; D is undetermined. This CDR3 comprises 16 residues. V was trimmed by 7 bases and J by 0 bases, leaving 16 bases between them. Germline V gene sequence: CDR1 LNHDA, CDR2 SQIVND (reference sequence). The CDR3 bases are TGTGCCAGTACCCTCGCGGGTGGAAACTCTGGAAACACCATATATTTT. Its translation is CASTLAGGNSGNTIYF.

A single count supports this clone. This chain joins TRBV13 and TRBJ2-1, with TRBD1 as a possible D gene (5 bases). The germline CDR1 and CDR2 sequences are PRHDT and FYEKMQ (reference sequence). The CDR3 sequence is 15 residues long. Trimming removed 3 bases from V and 12 bases from J, with 21 bases in between. The CDR3 DNA reads as TGTGCCAGCAGCTTCCCACTAAGCTCATCTAGGGGGCAGTTCTTC. It yields the protein CASSFPLSSSRGQFF.

The chain combines TRBV7-2 with TRBJ2-7, with D unresolved. The CDR3 has 13 residues. The germline gives CDR1 SGHTA, CDR2 FQGNSA. V lost 4 bases, J lost 4 bases, and 11 bases lay in between. CDR3 residues: CASSSGSIYEQYF. The CDR3, as DNA: TGTGCCAGCAGCTCCGGGTCCATATACGAGCAGTACTTC.

The chain links TRBV2 to TRBJ1-1; 8 nucleotides align to TRBD1. V was clipped by 6 bases and J by 1 base; unmatched bases: 4. The CDR3 is 14 amino acids. The germline gives CDR1 SNHLY, CDR2 FYNNEI. The CDR3 protein is CASRRDRQNTEAFF. As DNA, the CDR3 is TGTGCCAGCAGAAGGGACAGGCAGAACACTGAAGCTTTCTTT. Full variable domain (rest looked up from reference TRBV2 and TRBJ1-1): EPEVTQTPSHQVTQMGQEVILRCVPISNHLYFYWYRQILGQKVEFLVSFYNNEISEKSEIFDDQFSVERPDGSNFTLKIRSTKLEDSAMYFCASRRDRQNTEAFFGQGTRLTVV.

This chain links TRBV5-1 with TRBJ2-2, with no clear D. CDR1 and CDR2 from the germline V gene are SGHRS and YFSETQ. V gave up 0 bases and J gave up 1 base, with 4 bases separating them. This CDR3 is 14 amino acids long. CDR3 protein: CASSLDQNTGELFF. The DNA for the CDR3 is TGCGCCAGCAGCTTGGATCAGAACACCGGGGAGCTGTTTTTT.

The chain employs TRBV4-1 and TRBJ1-1; 11 bases map to TRBD1. Per germline, CDR1 MGHRA and CDR2 YSYEKL. The CDR3 consists of 16 residues. Germline trimming cut 5 bases from V and 3 bases from J; bases unmatched to any gene: 8. In DNA, the CDR3 is TGCGCCAGCAGCTTTGGGACAGGGGGTTATTACACTGAAGCTTTCTTT. Translation: CASSFGTGGYYTEAFF.

The V and J genes are TRBV11-2 and TRBJ1-3, with TRBD1 matching over 7 bases. The junction had 3 bases not matched to a gene; V was cut back by 2 bases and J by 2 bases. CDR1 SGHAT and CDR2 FQNNGV come from the germline V gene. CDR3 size: 15 residues. CDR3 sequence (DNA): TGTGCCAGCAGCTTATTCGGGACAGCTGGAAACACCATATATTTT. This encodes CASSLFGTAGNTIYF.

This chain connects TRBV5-1 to TRBJ1-5; D gene unclear. Germline CDR1 and CDR2: SGHRS and YFSETQ. The CDR3 length is 13 residues. V lost 2 bases, J lost 4 bases, and 7 bases lay in between. In nucleotides, the CDR3 is TGCGCCAGCAGCTTCGGAGAGAATCAGCCCCAGCATTTT. Its translation: CASSFGENQPQHF.

V gene TRBV2 combines with J gene TRBJ1-1; 9 nucleotides match TRBD1. Germline CDR1 is SNHLY and CDR2 is FYNNEI. The CDR3 runs to 13 residues. V lost 5 bases to trimming and J lost 6 bases; unmatched junction nucleotides: 4. The CDR3 sequence is CASSPDRGSEAFF. The CDR3 DNA reads as TGTGCCAGCAGTCCGGACAGGGGTTCTGAAGCTTTCTTT.

This clone occurred a few times. This CDR3 is also generated by other DNA sequences in the sample. The DNA for the CDR3 is TGCGCCAGCAGCTTGGACGGACAGGGGAACACTGAAGCTTTCTTT. Residues: CASSLDGQGNTEAFF. This chain connects TRBV5-1 to TRBJ1-1, with 8 bases matching TRBD1. Germline V CDR1 and CDR2: SGHRS, YFSETQ. V shed 0 bases and J 1 base; nucleotides not matched to a gene: 2. The CDR3 has 15 residues.

The chain uses TRBV5-4 and TRBJ1-6, with D unresolved. The CDR3 has 17 amino acids. CDR1 is SGHNT and CDR2 is YYREEE in the germline V gene (reference sequence). Deletions cut 0 bases from V and 1 base from J, with 11 bases between. The CDR3 loop is CASSLGGEVSYNSPLHF. Written as DNA, the CDR3 is TGTGCCAGCAGCTTGGGTGGTGAGGTTTCCTATAATTCACCCCTCCACTTT.